The 26 T cell receptor beta chains below all came from one sample that was sequenced in a study of T cell repertoires in aging, cancer and after chemotherapy (dated by TCRdb to between 2017 and 2020). Genomic DNA extracted from peripheral blood, rather than sorted cells or RNA, was used as the source for amplification of TCR beta rearrangements. For sequencing, an Illumina MiSeq was employed. Multiplex touch-down PCR with a mixed TRB-A/B primer pool was used to amplify rearranged TRB sequences covering the V, D and J segments. TCRdb ran its own pipeline on the public reads, namely fastp trimming at Q25 and MiXCR clone calling, and kept in-frame beta chains. One record per CDR3 amino acid sequence lists the most common genes and DNA. This sample comprises over a thousand distinct CDR3 sequences, roughly 25% of them detected only once. Around 50% of the sample belongs to the ten largest clones. Input material: blood. These receptors all come from a human donor with a solid tumor.

The J gene is TRBJ2-1, the V gene TRBV11-3; D gene uncertain. This CDR3 has 16 residues. The germline V gene has CDR1 SGHNT and CDR2 YENEEA. Trimming took off 1 base at V and 4 bases at J, with 14 bases between the two ends. Written as DNA, the CDR3 is TGTGCCAGCAGCTTAGGTTTTAGTCAGCATTACAATGAGCAGTTCTTC. This translates into CASSLGFSQHYNEQFF.

This clonotype was seen more than once but under ten times. The chain employs TRBV30 and TRBJ1-4, with TRBD1 matching over 7 bases. Germline V gives CDR1 GTSNPN, CDR2 SVGIG (reference sequence). After removal of 6 bases from V and 0 bases from J, the junction contained 4 bases not matched to a gene. This CDR3 is built from 14 residues. CDR3 bases: TGTGCCTGCTCAGGGACAGCAACTAATGAAAAACTGTTTTTT. This translates into CACSGTATNEKLFF.

The chain uses TRBV11-3 and TRBJ2-1; D is unresolved. Trimming removed 6 bases from V and 5 bases from J, with 14 bases in between. Germline CDR1 reads SGHNT; CDR2 reads YENEEA. This CDR3 has 14 residues. The CDR3 sequence is CASSPSRMHNEQFF. The CDR3 DNA reads as TGTGCCAGCAGTCCCAGCAGGATGCACAATGAGCAGTTCTTC.

A few counts support this clonotype. The J gene is TRBJ1-1, the V gene TRBV6-4; D perhaps matches TRBD1 (6 bases). Between the trimmed V and J ends, which lost 2 bases and 9 bases, there was a span of 13 bases. Germline lookup yields CDR1 MRHNA and CDR2 SNTAGT. The CDR3 is made up of 13 amino acids. As DNA, the CDR3 is TGTGCCAGCAGTGACGGCACCCAGGGGAAAGCTTTCTTT. Residues: CASSDGTQGKAFF.

The chain carries TRBV10-3 and TRBJ2-2; D is unresolved. Trimming removed 0 bases from V and 7 bases from J, with 6 bases in between. This CDR3 has 13 amino acids. Per germline, CDR1 ENHRY and CDR2 SYGVKD. The CDR3 DNA is TGTGCCATCAGTGAGTCGAGGAACGGGGAGCTGTTTTTT. Translated, it gives CAISESRNGELFF.

V is TRBV5-6 and J is TRBJ1-4, with D unresolved. This CDR3 comprises 15 residues. Deletions cut 3 bases from V and 0 bases from J, with 9 bases between. Germline assignment: CDR1 SGHDT and CDR2 YYEEEE. This CDR3 is CASSYNRATNEKLFF. CDR3 DNA: TGTGCCAGCAGCTACAACAGAGCAACTAATGAAAAACTGTTTTTT. The full variable domain, rest sourced from reference TRBV5-6 and TRBJ1-4, is DAGVTQSPTHLIKTRGQQVTLRCSPKSGHDTVSWYQQALGQGPQFIFQYYEEEERQRGNFPDRFSGHQFPNYSSELNVNALLLGDSALYLCASSYNRATNEKLFFGSGTQLSVL.

This clonotype appeared a few times. The CDR3 DNA reads as TGCAGTGCTGGGGACTCTCAGGGACTGGAGCAGTTCTTC. Translation gives CSAGDSQGLEQFF. This chain connects TRBV20-1 to TRBJ2-1, with D maybe TRBD2 (6 bases). CDR3 length: 13 amino acids. Looked up from germline, CDR1 is DFQATT and CDR2 is SNEGSKA (reference sequence). V lost 5 bases to trimming and J lost 10 bases, with 18 bases between them.

By sample share, this clonotype is large. The rearrangement joins TRBV29-1 to TRBJ1-1; D is uncertain. The CDR3 covers 13 residues. Trimming removed 7 bases at V and 1 base at J, with 13 bases between. Per germline, CDR1 SQVTM and CDR2 ANQGSEA. The CDR3 is CSAKDPTNTEAFF. CDR3 nucleotides: TGCAGCGCTAAGGACCCAACGAACACTGAAGCTTTCTTT.

The chain recombines TRBV5-1 with TRBJ1-1; D remains ambiguous. The CDR3 sequence is 16 residues long. Trimming left V 4 bases short and J 5 bases short, with 21 bases between. From germline, CDR1 is SGHRS and CDR2 YFSETQ. The CDR3 protein is CASSPRPGSLETEAFF. CDR3 DNA sequence: TGCGCCAGCAGCCCCCGACCCGGGTCCCTGGAGACTGAAGCTTTCTTT.

V usage is TRBV11-2 and J usage is TRBJ2-1; 8 bases match TRBD1. V trimming: 5 bases; J trimming: 0 bases; junction bases outside the gene matches: 6. Per the germline V gene, CDR1 is SGHAT and CDR2 is FQNNGV. CDR3 size: 16 residues. CDR3 coding DNA: TGTGCCAGCAGCGGCCGGACAGGGCGCTCCTACAATGAGCAGTTCTTC. Translated, it gives CASSGRTGRSYNEQFF.

In its sample, this clonotype is medium-sized. V is TRBV7-2 and J is TRBJ2-1; D ambiguous. The germline V gene encodes CDR1 SGHTA and CDR2 FQGNSA. The CDR3 loop spans 13 amino acids. V was clipped by 5 bases and J by 6 bases, with 11 bases between them. The CDR3 protein is CASSPNTPNEQFF. The CDR3 nucleotides are TGTGCCAGCAGCCCTAACACCCCCAATGAGCAGTTCTTC.

In the case of this clonotype: A much larger clonotype is one base distant, so this may be a read error. The V gene is TRBV7-9, the J gene TRBJ1-4; D is ambiguous. Looked up from germline, CDR1 is SEHNR and CDR2 is FQNEAQ (reference sequence). The CDR3 is 15 amino acids. CDR3 DNA sequence: TGTGCCAGCAGCTTAGAACTTTCCATGGATGAAGAACTGTTTTTT. Its translation: CASSLELSMDEELFF. Complete variable domain (other parts from reference TRBV7-9 and TRBJ1-4): DTGVSQNPRHKITKRGQNVTFRCDPISEHNRLYWYRQTLGQGPEFLTYFQNEAQLEKSRLLSDRFSAERPKGSFSTLEIQRTEQGDSAMYLCASSLELSMDEELFFGSGTQLSVL.

The chain couples TRBV23-1 to TRBJ2-7; D may be TRBD1 (6 bases). TRBV23-1 is assigned to the ORF class and has an uncertain function. Trimming stripped 2 bases from V and 0 bases from J, with 14 bases between. The CDR3 has 16 residues. CDR3 region: CASSQGGLISSYEQYF. The CDR3 region has the DNA TGCGCCAGCAGTCAAGGGGGCTTGATCAGCTCCTACGAGCAGTACTTC.

This clonotype was counted only a few times. V and J are TRBV28 and TRBJ1-5; D is perhaps TRBD1 (6 bases). The CDR3 totals 15 residues. With 6 bases removed from V and 0 bases from J, the gap between germline ends came to 12 bases. CDR1 MDHEN and CDR2 SYDVKM come from the germline V gene. The CDR3 region is CASRYRASSNQPQHF. CDR3 DNA sequence: TGTGCCAGCAGGTACAGGGCCTCTAGCAATCAGCCCCAGCATTTT.

Remarks on this clonotype: A read error is possible here, since a much larger clone lies one base away. The V gene is TRBV6-5, the J gene TRBJ2-1, with 8 positions matching TRBD2. The CDR3 is made up of 14 amino acids. In germline, CDR1 is MNHEY, CDR2 SVGAGI. The CDR3 DNA reads as TGTGCCAGCAGTTACTATAGCGGGGTGGATGAGAAGTTCTTC. Its protein is CASSYYSGVDEKFF.

In this sample, this clonotype turned up a few times. The CDR3: CASSIKQGSGYEQYF. DNA for the CDR3: TGTGCCAGTAGTATTAAACAGGGTTCAGGCTACGAGCAGTACTTC. V and J are TRBV19 and TRBJ2-7; D is possibly TRBD1 (6 bases). CDR1 LNHDA and CDR2 SQIVND come from the germline V gene (reference sequence). V was cut by 3 bases and J by 3 bases, with 15 bases left in between. CDR3 length: 15 amino acids.

Only a few counts were recorded for this clonotype. The chain is built from TRBV5-1 and TRBJ2-1; 8 bases align to TRBD1. V was pared by 2 bases and J by 5 bases, with 3 bases of the junction left unmatched. The germline CDR1 and CDR2 sequences are SGHRS and YFSETQ. The CDR3 runs 14 residues. Here the CDR3 DNA reads TGCGCCAGCAGCTTTACAGGGGGTAACAATGAGCAGTTCTTC. Protein sequence: CASSFTGGNNEQFF.

This clonotype occurred a few times. The gene calls are TRBV19 and TRBJ2-7, with D perhaps matching TRBD2 (7 bases). The CDR3 length is 16 residues. Trimming stripped 5 bases from V and 1 base from J, with 18 bases between. The germline V gene encodes CDR1 LNHDA and CDR2 SQIVND (reference sequence). The CDR3 bases are TGTGCCAGTAGTGCTACGGGGGGAGGGGGATCCTACGAGCAGTACTTC. Translation gives CASSATGGGGSYEQYF.

A few counts support this clonotype. This rearrangement joins TRBV12-3 or TRBV12-4 to TRBJ1-1, with no clear D. V was cut by 2 bases and J by 3 bases, with 4 bases left in between. The CDR3 length is 12 residues. CDR3 residues: CASSLWDTEAFF. The CDR3 region has the DNA TGTGCCAGCAGTTTATGGGACACTGAAGCTTTCTTT.

The rearrangement uses TRBV12-5 and TRBJ2-2, with 8 bases matching TRBD2. Looked up from germline, CDR1 is LGHNT and CDR2 is FRNRAP. V trimming: 1 base; J trimming: 3 bases; junction bases outside the gene matches: 10. The CDR3 totals 18 residues. The CDR3 nucleotides are TGTGCTAGTGGTTTGGCCCCCGGTAGCGGGGATTACACCGGGGAGCTGTTTTTT. It yields the protein CASGLAPGSGDYTGELFF.

This clonotype is large in the sample. This chain uses TRBV19 with TRBJ2-3; 7 bases map to TRBD1. Germline V gives CDR1 LNHDA, CDR2 SQIVND (reference sequence). The CDR3 runs 14 residues. The J segment lost 4 bases and the V segment lost 4 bases, leaving 5 bases of the junction unmatched. This CDR3 reads CASSTTGDADTQYF. DNA for the CDR3: TGTGCCAGTAGTACCACAGGGGATGCAGATACGCAGTATTTT.

This clonotype occurred a few times. The chain has TRBV11-2 and TRBJ1-2, with no clear D. Germline CDR1 is SGHAT and CDR2 is FQNNGV. There are 16 residues in the CDR3. Trimming stripped 0 bases from V and 6 bases from J, with 17 bases between. The CDR3 reads CASSLDLIGFRNGYTF. In DNA, the CDR3 is TGTGCCAGCAGCTTAGATCTAATAGGGTTTAGGAATGGCTACACCTTC.

In its sample, this clonotype is medium-sized. This CDR3 is CASSEGLAGATSTDTQYF. The CDR3 DNA reads TGTGCCAGCAGTGAGGGACTAGCGGGAGCTACGAGCACAGATACGCAGTATTTT. This chain links TRBV6-1 with TRBJ2-3, with 14 bases aligning to TRBD2. Trimming cost V 3 bases and J 0 bases; bases outside gene matches: 5. The CDR3 length is 18 residues. Germline V gene sequence: CDR1 MNHNS, CDR2 SASEGT.

V and J are TRBV7-2 and TRBJ2-4, with TRBD2 identical over 11 bases. CDR1 SGHTA and CDR2 FQGNSA come from the germline V gene. Trimming removed 5 bases from V and 4 bases from J; junction bases left unmatched: 7. The CDR3 loop spans 16 amino acids. CDR3 sequence (DNA): TGTGCCAGCAGCCCCGGGACTAGCGGACGAAAAAACATTCAGTACTTC. Translated: CASSPGTSGRKNIQYF.

In this sample, this clonotype turned up a few times. The J gene is TRBJ2-3, the V gene TRBV7-3; D is perhaps TRBD2 (6 bases). This CDR3 spans 15 amino acids. Germline CDR1 is SGHTA and CDR2 is FQGTGA. V was cut by 2 bases and J by 0 bases, with 9 bases left in between. The CDR3 here is CASSLGLASTDTQYF. The CDR3 DNA sequence: TGTGCCAGCAGCTTAGGTCTAGCGAGCACAGATACGCAGTATTTT. Variable domain in full (rest from reference TRBV7-3 and TRBJ2-3): GAGVSQTPSNKVTEKGKYVELRCDPISGHTALYWYRQSLGQGPEFLIYFQGTGAADDSGLPNDRFFAVRPEGSVSTLKIQRTERGDSAVYLCASSLGLASTDTQYFGPGTRLTVL.

This chain joins TRBV28 and TRBJ1-1, with D possibly matching TRBD1 (6 bases). The CDR3 is 15 residues long. Looked up from germline, CDR1 is MDHEN and CDR2 is SYDVKM. Trimming removed 1 base at V and 4 bases at J, with 13 bases between. The CDR3 loop is CASSLSSRGSTEAFF. CDR3 DNA sequence: TGTGCCAGCAGTTTATCGTCCAGGGGTAGCACTGAAGCTTTCTTT.